Listed below are T cell receptor beta chains from one sample, sequenced in a study of human T cells and chemical hapten exposure. Using its own MiXCR run on the RACE reads, TCRdb lists one record per CDR3 protein. The sample consists of tens of thousands of distinct CDR3 sequences, roughly a tenth of them appearing once. The specimen comprised whole blood, sampled in connection with sensitization to the hapten diphenylcyclopropenone (DPC). The receptors originated from a middle-aged woman with alopecia areata. Some clones in this sample may be carry-over from other donors' samples. Both conserved end residues are part of each CDR3. The D gene is left open where the match is weak. Size values are once, few and many counts, or a class for expanded clones, and some rows have none.

J: TRBJ2-1
D: -
size: -
length: 15
V: TRBV20-1
DNA: TGCAGTGCTAGAGATCGGGAGACAGTTTACAATGAGCAGTTCTTC
CDR3: CSARDRETVYNEQFF

J: TRBJ2-7
D: TRBD2
size: many
length: 13
V: TRBV20-1
DNA: TGCAGTGCTAATCTTCGGCGGGGGTACGAGCAGTACTTC
CDR3: CSANLRRGYEQYF

J: TRBJ1-3
D: -
size: few
length: 15
V: TRBV7-2
DNA: TGTGCCAGCAGCTTGAGGCCTGTCTCTGGAAACACCATATATTTT
CDR3: CASSLRPVSGNTIYF

J: TRBJ1-1
D: -
size: -
length: 13
V: TRBV3-1
DNA: TGTGCCAGCAGCCAAGAAGGAATCACTGAAGCTTTCTTT
CDR3: CASSQEGITEAFF

J: TRBJ1-2
D: -
size: -
length: 13
V: TRBV6-2/TRBV6-3
DNA: TGTGCCAGCAGTCGCATGGACATTTTTGGCTACACCTTC
CDR3: CASSRMDIFGYTF

J: TRBJ2-7
D: -
size: many
length: 11
V: TRBV6-6
DNA: TGTGCCAGCAGTTATCAATACGAGCAGTACTTC
CDR3: CASSYQYEQYF

J: TRBJ2-5
D: -
size: -
length: 17
V: TRBV5-6
DNA: TGTGCCAGCAGCTTGGGAGCCGACAGAAGGGCGGGAGAGACCCAGTACTTC
CDR3: CASSLGADRRAGETQYF

J: TRBJ2-7
D: TRBD1
size: -
length: 17
V: TRBV7-2
DNA: TGTGCCAGCAGCTTACCTGGGACAGACCCCGCAGCCTACGAGCAGTACTTC
CDR3: CASSLPGTDPAAYEQYF

J: TRBJ2-1
D: TRBD2
size: many
length: 19
V: TRBV19
DNA: TGTGCCAGTAGTGTAGGCGGGACTAGAGGGTTTAGCTCCTACAATGAGCAGTTCTTC
CDR3: CASSVGGTRGFSSYNEQFF

J: TRBJ1-2
D: -
size: few
length: 15
V: TRBV3-1
DNA: TGTGCCAGCAGCCCAGGTCCAGGGTTAAACTATGGCTACACCTTC
CDR3: CASSPGPGLNYGYTF

J: TRBJ1-2
D: -
size: few
length: 16
V: TRBV7-7
DNA: TGTGCCAGCAGCTTAGATCGGATCCTTCCCAACTATGGCTACACCTTC
CDR3: CASSLDRILPNYGYTF

J: TRBJ2-2
D: TRBD1
size: many
length: 21
V: TRBV14
DNA: TGTGCCAGCAGCCAAGACTGGAGAGGTCAGGGGGCTTTGGGGAACACCGGGGAGCTGTTTTTT
CDR3: CASSQDWRGQGALGNTGELFF

J: TRBJ2-7
D: TRBD1
size: -
length: 14
V: TRBV6-2/TRBV6-3
DNA: TGTGCCAGCAGTGATCCGGGACAGGCTTACGAGCAGTACTTC
CDR3: CASSDPGQAYEQYF

J: TRBJ2-7
D: TRBD1
size: many
length: 15
V: TRBV7-2
DNA: TGTGCCAGCAGTTATACCGGGACAGGAGCCTACGAGCAGTACTTC
CDR3: CASSYTGTGAYEQYF

J: TRBJ2-3
D: -
size: many
length: 14
V: TRBV7-2
DNA: TGTGCCAGCAGCTTTGGACCTAGCACAGATACGCAGTATTTT
CDR3: CASSFGPSTDTQYF

J: TRBJ1-1
D: -
size: -
length: 16
V: TRBV4-1
DNA: TGCGCCAGCAGCCAAGAAGGCCGACAGAAGAACACTGAAGCTTTCTTT
CDR3: CASSQEGRQKNTEAFF

J: TRBJ2-4
D: -
size: many
length: 13
V: TRBV19
DNA: TGTGCCAGTAGTACAGAGGGCCCAAACATTCAGTACTTC
CDR3: CASSTEGPNIQYF

J: TRBJ1-2
D: -
size: many
length: 13
V: TRBV28
DNA: TGTGCCAGCAGAAAAAGGTGGGGCTATGGCTACACCTTC
CDR3: CASRKRWGYGYTF

J: TRBJ2-3
D: TRBD1
size: many
length: 14
V: TRBV7-2
DNA: TGTGCCAGCAGCTTAGGAGGGGGCGGAGATACGCAGTATTTT
CDR3: CASSLGGGGDTQYF

J: TRBJ2-1
D: TRBD2
size: many
length: 16
V: TRBV5-1
DNA: TGCGCCAGCAGCTTGGAACGAGCGGGGGGGCGAGATGAGCAGTTCTTC
CDR3: CASSLERAGGRDEQFF

J: TRBJ2-1
D: TRBD2
size: -
length: 15
V: TRBV7-6
DNA: TGTGCCAGCAGCAGGGCAGCGGGGGCCTACAATGAGCAGTTCTTC
CDR3: CASSRAAGAYNEQFF

J: TRBJ1-6
D: -
size: many
length: 13
V: TRBV27
DNA: TGTGCCAGCAGCACCGGACGTAATTCACCCCTCCACTTT
CDR3: CASSTGRNSPLHF

J: TRBJ1-4
D: -
size: -
length: 13
V: TRBV12-3/TRBV12-4
DNA: TGTGCCAGCAGTTACGGTCTAGGGGCGAAACTGTTTTTT
CDR3: CASSYGLGAKLFF

J: TRBJ2-7
D: -
size: many
length: 13
V: TRBV28
DNA: TGTGCCAGCAGGGGTCCTGGGCTCAACGAGCAGTACTTC
CDR3: CASRGPGLNEQYF

J: TRBJ1-4
D: -
size: many
length: 16
V: TRBV14
DNA: TGTGCCAGCAGCCGGGGGATAGGTGGTCCTAATGAAAAACTGTTTTTT
CDR3: CASSRGIGGPNEKLFF

J: TRBJ1-5
D: TRBD1
size: many
length: 16
V: TRBV6-6
DNA: TGTGCCAGCAGTCCCACCGGGACAGGGTTCAATCAGCCCCAGCATTTT
CDR3: CASSPTGTGFNQPQHF

J: TRBJ1-5
D: -
size: many
length: 15
V: TRBV13
DNA: TGTGCCAGCAGCTTTCGGGGGGCGAGGAGGCAGCCCCAGCATTTT
CDR3: CASSFRGARRQPQHF

J: TRBJ1-5
D: -
size: few
length: 13
V: TRBV5-1
DNA: TGCGCCAGCAGCTTGGGGCCTGATCAGCCCCAGCATTTT
CDR3: CASSLGPDQPQHF

J: TRBJ2-1
D: TRBD1
size: few
length: 16
V: TRBV5-1
DNA: TGCGCCAGCAGCTTGGGACAGGGGGCGCAGTCGGGTGAGCAGTTCTTC
CDR3: CASSLGQGAQSGEQFF

J: TRBJ2-1
D: TRBD1
size: few
length: 13
V: TRBV5-6
DNA: TGTGCCAGCAGCTTTGACAGGGGTAATGAGCAGTTCTTC
CDR3: CASSFDRGNEQFF

J: TRBJ2-2
D: TRBD2
size: many
length: 17
V: TRBV6-1
DNA: TGTGCCAGCAGGAAGGCACCAAGCGGGGGGCCCACCGGGGAGCTGTTTTTT
CDR3: CASRKAPSGGPTGELFF

J: TRBJ2-7
D: TRBD2
size: few
length: 13
V: TRBV20-1
DNA: TGCAGTGCAGGGACTAGCGGGGACTACGAGCAGTACTTC
CDR3: CSAGTSGDYEQYF

J: TRBJ2-1
D: -
size: many
length: 14
V: TRBV5-1
DNA: TGCGCCAGCAGCGCGGAAGGACAGTACAATGAGCAGTTCTTC
CDR3: CASSAEGQYNEQFF

J: TRBJ1-5
D: -
size: many
length: 20
V: TRBV21-1
DNA: TGTGCCAGCAGCAAAATGTCGCAAGAGGGGTCATTACTCAGCAATCAGCCCCAGCATTTT
CDR3: CASSKMSQEGSLLSNQPQHF

J: TRBJ2-5
D: -
size: many
length: 13
V: TRBV12-3/TRBV12-4
DNA: TGTGCCAGCAGTTTAGACTACAGAGAGACCCAGTACTTC
CDR3: CASSLDYRETQYF

J: TRBJ1-2
D: -
size: -
length: 14
V: TRBV9
DNA: TGTGCCAGCAGCCCGTTGGGGGGAAGCTATGGCTACACCTTC
CDR3: CASSPLGGSYGYTF

J: TRBJ1-2
D: -
size: many
length: 13
V: TRBV29-1
DNA: TGCAGCGTTGTACCGGGGGCGGAGTATGGCTACACCTTC
CDR3: CSVVPGAEYGYTF

J: TRBJ2-1
D: TRBD2
size: many
length: 16
V: TRBV12-3/TRBV12-4
DNA: TGTGCCAGCAGTCTCGCTAGCGGGGGGACCTACAATGAGCAGTTCTTC
CDR3: CASSLASGGTYNEQFF

J: TRBJ2-7
D: -
size: many
length: 15
V: TRBV24-1
DNA: TGTGCCACCAGTCCTTCGGATAGGGTTGGGGACGAGCAGTACTTC
CDR3: CATSPSDRVGDEQYF

J: TRBJ2-1
D: -
size: few
length: 18
V: TRBV7-8
DNA: TGTGCCAGCAGCTCCAGCCGGAGTACTTGGATAGGTCGGGGTGAGCAGTTCTTC
CDR3: CASSSSRSTWIGRGEQFF

J: TRBJ2-7
D: -
size: -
length: 17
V: TRBV4-2
DNA: TGTGCCAGCAGCCAATACGTCAGCGGAGGGAGCTCCTACGAGCAGTACTTC
CDR3: CASSQYVSGGSSYEQYF

J: TRBJ2-5
D: TRBD2
size: many
length: 16
V: TRBV11-2
DNA: TGTGCCAGCAGCTTAGGAGTTAGCGGGGGGTCAGAGACCCAGTACTTC
CDR3: CASSLGVSGGSETQYF

J: TRBJ1-2
D: -
size: many
length: 13
V: TRBV28
DNA: TGTGCCAGCAGGCCGGGACCAATCTATGGCTACACCTTC
CDR3: CASRPGPIYGYTF

J: TRBJ1-4
D: -
size: few
length: 15
V: TRBV7-9
DNA: TGTGCCAGCAGCCTCGACGACGTGGGGAATGAAAAACTGTTTTTT
CDR3: CASSLDDVGNEKLFF

J: TRBJ1-1
D: TRBD1
size: few
length: 19
V: TRBV7-6
DNA: TGTGCCAGCAGCCTCTTTTCGGACAGGGGGCCTTCGTGGGGCACTGAAGCTTTCTTT
CDR3: CASSLFSDRGPSWGTEAFF

J: TRBJ1-1
D: -
size: many
length: 14
V: TRBV10-3
DNA: TGTGCCATCAGTGGGTCTACAGGGTTCACTGAAGCTTTCTTT
CDR3: CAISGSTGFTEAFF

J: TRBJ1-1
D: TRBD1
size: -
length: 14
V: TRBV11-3
DNA: TGTGCCAGCTCGGAAGGACAGGTGAACACTGAAGCTTTCTTT
CDR3: CASSEGQVNTEAFF

J: TRBJ2-7
D: -
size: few
length: 14
V: TRBV28
DNA: TGTGCCAGCAGTTTGCCCCAGGGAGGCTACGAGCAGTACTTC
CDR3: CASSLPQGGYEQYF

J: TRBJ1-1
D: TRBD1
size: -
length: 15
V: TRBV5-1
DNA: TGCGCCAGCAGCTCTCCGGGACAGGGGTTGACTGAAGCTTTCTTT
CDR3: CASSSPGQGLTEAFF

J: TRBJ2-1
D: -
size: few
length: 14
V: TRBV20-1
DNA: TGCAGTGCTAGTGGACCTCACGTCCCCATGGGGCAGTTCTTC
CDR3: CSASGPHVPMGQFF

J: TRBJ2-1
D: -
size: many
length: 13
V: TRBV18
DNA: TGTGCCAGCTCACCACTCAGAGGCAATGAGCAGTTCTTC
CDR3: CASSPLRGNEQFF

J: TRBJ2-1
D: -
size: -
length: 12
V: TRBV5-6
DNA: TGTGCCAGCAGCTTGGGTCTACCAGAGCAGTTCTTC
CDR3: CASSLGLPEQFF

J: TRBJ2-5
D: -
size: few
length: 16
V: TRBV5-3
DNA: TGTGCCAGAAGCCTGGGACTCCGGCCCGGCCAAGAGACCCAGTACTTC
CDR3: CARSLGLRPGQETQYF